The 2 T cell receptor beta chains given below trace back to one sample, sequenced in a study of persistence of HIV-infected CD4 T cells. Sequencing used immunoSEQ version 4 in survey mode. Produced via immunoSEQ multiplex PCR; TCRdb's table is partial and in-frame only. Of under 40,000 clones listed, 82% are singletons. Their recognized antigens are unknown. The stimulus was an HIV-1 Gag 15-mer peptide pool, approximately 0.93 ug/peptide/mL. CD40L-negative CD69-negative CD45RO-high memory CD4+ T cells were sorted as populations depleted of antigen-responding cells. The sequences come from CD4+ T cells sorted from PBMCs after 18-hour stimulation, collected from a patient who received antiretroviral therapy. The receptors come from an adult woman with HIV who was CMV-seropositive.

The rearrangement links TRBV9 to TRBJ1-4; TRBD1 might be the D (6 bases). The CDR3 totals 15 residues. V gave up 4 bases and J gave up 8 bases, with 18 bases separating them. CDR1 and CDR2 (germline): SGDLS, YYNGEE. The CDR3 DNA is TGTGCCAGCAGCCTACATACAGGGTCTCTCGAAAAACTGTTTTTT. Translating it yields CASSLHTGSLEKLFF. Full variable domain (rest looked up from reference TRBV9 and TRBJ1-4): DSGVTQTPKHLITATGQRVTLRCSPRSGDLSVYWYQQSLDQGLQFLIQYYNGEERAKGNILERFSAQQFPDLHSELNLSSLELGDSALYFCASSLHTGSLEKLFFGSGTQLSVL.

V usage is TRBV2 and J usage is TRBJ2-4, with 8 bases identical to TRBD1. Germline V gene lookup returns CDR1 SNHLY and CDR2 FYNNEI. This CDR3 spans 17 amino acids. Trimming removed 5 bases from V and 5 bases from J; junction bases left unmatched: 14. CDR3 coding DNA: TGTGCCAGCAGTTCCTATACGTTGTCACAGGGGGAAAACATTCAGTACTTC. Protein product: CASSSYTLSQGENIQYF.